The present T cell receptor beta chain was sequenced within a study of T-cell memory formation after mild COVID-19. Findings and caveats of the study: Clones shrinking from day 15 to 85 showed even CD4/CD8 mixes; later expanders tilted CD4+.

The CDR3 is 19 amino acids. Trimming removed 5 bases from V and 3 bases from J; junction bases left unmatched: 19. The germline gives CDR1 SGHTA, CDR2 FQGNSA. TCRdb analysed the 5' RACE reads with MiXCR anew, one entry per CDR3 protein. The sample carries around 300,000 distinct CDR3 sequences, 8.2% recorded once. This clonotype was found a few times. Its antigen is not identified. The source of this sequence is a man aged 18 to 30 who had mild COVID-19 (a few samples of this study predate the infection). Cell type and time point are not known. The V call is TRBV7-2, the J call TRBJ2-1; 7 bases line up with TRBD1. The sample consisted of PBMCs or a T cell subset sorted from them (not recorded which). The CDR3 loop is CASSPRAQRQGAIYNEQFF. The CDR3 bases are TGTGCCAGCAGCCCCCGGGCCCAGAGACAGGGAGCAATCTACAATGAGCAGTTCTTC.